The entry below gives a single TCR beta chain sequence along with its context. Its antigen is undetermined. These data are taken from a study of T cell repertoires in cytomegalovirus infection. Study-wide results and limits: Clonotype analysis showed dominance of the ex vivo response by HLA-C-restricted CMV-specific TCR beta clonotypes.

Each CDR3 protein is one row after TCRdb ran MiXCR on the reads. In the table there are 200,000 or so distinct CDR3 sequences, roughly 27% of which are singletons. Per germline, CDR1 SQVTM and CDR2 ANQGSEA. The CDR3 sequence is 11 residues long. With 6 bases removed from V and 4 bases from J, the gap between germline ends came to 9 bases. J is TRBJ1-1 and V is TRBV29-1, with D uncertain. This sequence was found in a human donor in good health (CMV status not recorded). Some clones in this sample may be carry-over from other donors' samples. Sequenced sample: PBMCs. This chain's CDR3 is CSVYSRTEAFF. The CDR3 DNA reads TGCAGCGTCTACAGCCGCACTGAAGCTTTCTTT.